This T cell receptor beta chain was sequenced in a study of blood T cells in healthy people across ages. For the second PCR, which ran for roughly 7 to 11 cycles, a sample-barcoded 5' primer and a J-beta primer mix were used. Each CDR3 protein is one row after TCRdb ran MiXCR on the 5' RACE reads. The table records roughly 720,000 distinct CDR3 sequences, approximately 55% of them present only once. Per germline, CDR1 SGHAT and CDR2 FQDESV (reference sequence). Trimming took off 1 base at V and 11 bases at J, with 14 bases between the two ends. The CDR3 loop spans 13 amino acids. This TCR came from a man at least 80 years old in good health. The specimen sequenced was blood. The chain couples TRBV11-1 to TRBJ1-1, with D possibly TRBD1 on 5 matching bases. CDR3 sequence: CASSLDVQGGAFF. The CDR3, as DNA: TGTGCCAGCAGCTTAGACGTCCAGGGAGGCGCTTTCTTT.